Described below is a single T cell receptor beta chain sequence and its context. What it binds is not known. Around 9 milliliters of peripheral blood were drawn from each donor into EDTA-treated tubes. Isolation recovered at least 7 million PBMCs from every sample. Alongside a J-beta primer mix, a sample-barcoded 5' primer served in a second PCR lasting about 7 to 11 cycles. No fewer than 3 million CDR3-containing paired-end reads came from each sample. TCRdb itself ran the 5' RACE reads through MiXCR, one entry per CDR3 protein. The sample holds hundreds of thousands of distinct CDR3 sequences; 55% to 70% are singletons and the top ten take 22%. The germline CDR1 and CDR2 sequences are SGHRS and YFSETQ. V was clipped by 4 bases and J by 0 bases; unmatched bases: 3. The CDR3 length is 15 residues. The data derive from a study of blood T cells in healthy people across ages. Study results and caveats: Long-lived donors exceeded aged donors in naive CD4+ cells and diversity.

The sample was blood. The V call is TRBV5-1, the J call TRBJ2-1; the match to TRBD2 covers 8 bases. This sequence was found in a man younger than 40 in good health. The CDR3 DNA sequence: TGCGCCAGCAGCGGCGGGGGGACCTCCTACAATGAGCAGTTCTTC. Protein: CASSGGGTSYNEQFF.